The TCR beta chain under discussion was sequenced for a study of blood T cell repertoires in COVID-19. For the study at large: Some COVID-19 samples were acute and others convalescent; all came from the United States, Italy and Spain. Nucleic acid was either cDNA or gDNA, and it came from T cells, B-cell-depleted T cells, or PBMCs.

Germline CDR1 reads LGHDT; CDR2 reads YNNKEL (reference sequence). The CDR3 spans 17 residues. V gave up 3 bases and J gave up 8 bases; unmatched junction bases: 12. In the study's own analysis: How many nucleated cells were present was estimated from reference gene primer amplification. The repertoire was sequenced with immunoSEQ multiplex PCR; TCRdb's copy has only in-frame clones and lacks some. D and trimming come from the DNA, and the V and J calls and clone size come from that table. This sample has fewer than 85,000 clones; more than 60% occur once, and the top ten carry 22%. This clonotype originated in a man in his sixties with acute or convalescent COVID-19. This chain uses TRBV3-1 (or the pseudogene TRBV3-2) with TRBJ2-1, with 11 bases lining up with TRBD1. Sample: peripheral blood. CDR3 coding DNA: TGTGCCAGCAGCCACCACCGGACAGGGGGCGCAGGGGATGAGCAGTTCTTC. Translated: CASSHHRTGGAGDEQFF.